These 27 T cell receptor beta chains were sequenced from one sample in a study of T cells after yellow fever vaccination. Using its own MiXCR run on the 5' RACE reads, TCRdb lists one record per CDR3 protein. The table has 25,000 to 30,000 distinct CDR3 sequences, 5% to 6% seen once. The sample was CD8+ T cells sorted from PBMCs, taken 10 days after the yellow fever booster vaccination. Receptor source: a man aged 30 to 39 who received the YFV17D yellow fever vaccine.

The table lists this clonotype with many counts. The chain is built from TRBV7-3 and TRBJ2-7; 10 bases are shared with TRBD2. Germline V gene data show CDR1 as SGHTA and CDR2 as FQGTGA. The CDR3 extends over 15 amino acids. J was trimmed by 6 bases and V by 2 bases; bases with no gene match: 7. The CDR3 region is CASSLDAGLAFEQYF. CDR3 DNA: TGTGCCAGCAGCTTAGACGCGGGACTAGCGTTCGAGCAGTACTTC.

This clonotype was observed a few times. V usage is TRBV5-8 and J usage is TRBJ2-7, with D possibly being TRBD1 (6 bases). CDR1 is SGHTS and CDR2 is YDEGEE in the germline V gene. This CDR3 region has 14 residues. The germline V and J ends were trimmed by 1 base and 5 bases, with 13 bases remaining between them. The CDR3 DNA is TGTGCCAGCAGCTTGATCCCAGGGGTCGACGAGCAGTACTTC. Its translation: CASSLIPGVDEQYF.

This clonotype was counted at least ten times. The chain carries TRBV7-9 and TRBJ2-3, with 14 positions matching TRBD2. This CDR3 is 16 amino acids long. J was trimmed by 3 bases and V by 5 bases; bases with no gene match: 4. Germline CDR1 reads SEHNR; CDR2 reads FQNEAQ (reference sequence). CDR3 protein: CASSRGLAGDTDTQYF. The DNA for the CDR3 is TGTGCCAGCAGCCGGGGACTAGCGGGAGATACAGATACGCAGTATTTT.

In its sample, this clonotype was seen many times. The V call is TRBV12-3 or TRBV12-4, the J call TRBJ2-1, with no clear D. The length of the CDR3 is 12 residues. V was clipped by 4 bases and J by 5 bases, with 6 bases between them. This chain's CDR3 is CASSWSHNEQFF. The CDR3 nucleotides read TGTGCCAGCAGTTGGAGCCACAATGAGCAGTTCTTC.

This clonotype was found many times. The CDR3 nucleotides are TGTGCCAGCAGCGTAGTCGGACAGGGTTCATACAATGAGCAGTTCTTC. Its translation: CASSVVGQGSYNEQFF. The chain links TRBV7-2 to TRBJ2-1, with TRBD1 identical over 8 bases. J lost 4 bases, V lost 5 bases, and 10 bases had no gene match. The germline CDR1 and CDR2 sequences are SGHTA and FQGNSA. CDR3 size: 16 residues.

In this sample, this clonotype is medium-sized. The CDR3 protein is CASSDIGINTGELFF. As DNA, the CDR3 is TGTGCCAGCAGTGACATCGGGATAAACACCGGGGAGCTGTTTTTT. The rearrangement uses TRBV2 and TRBJ2-2, with D maybe TRBD2 (5 bases). The CDR3 sequence is 15 residues long. Germline CDR1 and CDR2: SNHLY and FYNNEI. The V end was cut by 3 bases, the J end by 2 bases, with 10 bases between. Full variable domain (rest looked up from reference TRBV2 and TRBJ2-2): EPEVTQTPSHQVTQMGQEVILRCVPISNHLYFYWYRQILGQKVEFLVSFYNNEISEKSEIFDDQFSVERPDGSNFTLKIRSTKLEDSAMYFCASSDIGINTGELFFGEGSRLTVL.

This clonotype was observed many times. The chain couples TRBV15 to TRBJ2-3; D might be TRBD2 (5 bases). Germline V gene sequence: CDR1 LNHNV, CDR2 YYDKDF (reference sequence). This CDR3 is 16 amino acids long. V was cut by 0 bases and J by 6 bases, with 16 bases left in between. The CDR3 bases are TGTGCCACCAGCAGAGATCGGGGAGCGGTTCCGGATACGCAGTATTTT. This codes for CATSRDRGAVPDTQYF.

This clonotype was seen ten or more times. The chain carries TRBV19 and TRBJ1-1; D is possibly TRBD1 (5 bases). The CDR3 covers 14 residues. Germline lookup yields CDR1 LNHDA and CDR2 SQIVND (reference sequence). Trimming left V 5 bases short and J 1 base short, with 11 bases between. CDR3 residues: CASSVQGQNTEAFF. The CDR3 bases are TGTGCCAGTAGTGTTCAGGGCCAGAACACTGAAGCTTTCTTT.

This clonotype was picked up many times. The chain links TRBV10-2 to TRBJ2-7, with unresolved D. Germline V CDR1 and CDR2: WSHSY, SAAADI. Between the trimmed V and J ends, which lost 3 bases and 4 bases, there was a span of 4 bases. The CDR3 extends over 11 amino acids. Here the CDR3 reads CASSDRYEQYF. The DNA for the CDR3 is TGCGCCAGCAGTGATAGATACGAGCAGTACTTC.

This clonotype has a count of ten or more. In DNA form, the CDR3 reads TGTGCCAGCAGCCCAAGCGAGACCCAGTACTTC. It encodes CASSPSETQYF. This chain connects TRBV3-1 to TRBJ2-5; the D is unclear. With 4 bases removed from V and 5 bases from J, the gap between germline ends came to 5 bases. CDR1 LGHDT and CDR2 YNNKEL come from the germline V gene (reference sequence). This CDR3 is 11 amino acids long.

V usage is TRBV4-3 and J usage is TRBJ2-7; tentatively, D is TRBD1 or TRBD2 (5 bases each). Trimming left V 3 bases short and J 6 bases short, with 21 bases between. CDR1 is LGHNA, CDR2 YSLEER, per germline. The CDR3 runs 16 residues. The CDR3 reads CASSQDGPRERGEQYF. CDR3 nucleotide sequence: TGCGCCAGCAGCCAGGACGGTCCTAGGGAGAGGGGCGAGCAGTACTTC.

This clonotype was observed at least ten times. The chain carries TRBV15 and TRBJ2-1; 7 positions match TRBD2. CDR3 size: 16 residues. Germline values: CDR1 LNHNV, CDR2 YYDKDF (reference sequence). After removal of 5 bases from V and 5 bases from J, the junction contained 12 bases not matched to a gene. CDR3 nucleotides: TGTGCCACCAGCGGAGGGTGGGACTACACCGACAATGAGCAGTTCTTC. Protein sequence: CATSGGWDYTDNEQFF. Complete variable domain (other parts from reference TRBV15 and TRBJ2-1): DAMVIQNPRYQVTQFGKPVTLSCSQTLNHNVMYWYQQKSSQAPKLLFHYYDKDFNNEADTPDNFQSRRPNTSFCFLDIRSPGLGDTAMYLCATSGGWDYTDNEQFFGPGTRLTVL.

This clonotype was seen ten or more times. The rearrangement links TRBV5-1 to TRBJ2-1, with TRBD2 matching over 13 bases. There are 16 residues in the CDR3. Trimming removed 2 bases from V and 4 bases from J; junction bases left unmatched: 3. The germline V gene encodes CDR1 SGHRS and CDR2 YFSETQ. CDR3 in amino acids: CASSFWTSGSYNEQFF. As DNA, the CDR3 is TGCGCCAGCAGCTTTTGGACTAGCGGGAGTTACAATGAGCAGTTCTTC.

This clonotype was seen ten or more times. CDR3 sequence: CASRTSGADTQYF. The CDR3 region has the DNA TGTGCCAGCAGGACTAGCGGAGCAGATACGCAGTATTTT. This chain links TRBV7-9 with TRBJ2-3; TRBD2 matches 9 bases. CDR1 SEHNR and CDR2 FQNEAQ come from the germline V gene (reference sequence). The J segment lost 4 bases and the V segment lost 6 bases, leaving 2 bases of the junction unmatched. This CDR3 region has 13 residues.

Many counts were recorded for this clonotype. The CDR3 loop reads CASSLGHEVDEQFF. DNA for the CDR3: TGTGCCAGCAGCTTAGGACACGAAGTCGATGAGCAGTTCTTC. The rearrangement joins TRBV7-9 to TRBJ2-1; D is unresolved. The CDR3 is made up of 14 amino acids. V was pared by 1 base and J by 8 bases, with 12 bases between. Germline values: CDR1 SEHNR, CDR2 FQNEAQ (reference sequence).

In regard to this clonotype: One base away lies a much larger clone, so this may be a sequencing read error. V is TRBV5-4 and J is TRBJ2-5; D gene ambiguous. The V end lost 7 bases, the J end lost 4 bases, and 14 bases lay between the germline ends. CDR1 is SGHNT, CDR2 YYREEE, per germline (reference sequence). The CDR3 sequence is 13 residues long. The CDR3 reads CASGWTMGETQYF. DNA of the CDR3: TGTGCCAGCGGCTGGACGATGGGAGAGACCCAGTACTTC.

This clonotype was counted at least ten times. The chain combines TRBV7-9 with TRBJ1-5, with D maybe TRBD1 (5 bases). This CDR3 has 16 residues. The germline V gene encodes CDR1 SEHNR and CDR2 FQNEAQ (reference sequence). The V gene lost 5 bases and the J gene lost 4 bases, with 18 bases spanning the gap. The CDR3, as DNA: TGTGCCAGCAGCAACAGTCAGGGAGAACGGAATCAGCCCCAGCATTTT. The encoded protein is CASSNSQGERNQPQHF.

This clonotype was counted ten times or more. This chain uses TRBV6-1 with TRBJ2-1, with no clear D. Trimming stripped 0 bases from V and 0 bases from J, with 12 bases between. Germline-derived CDR1 and CDR2 are MNHNS and SASEGT. This CDR3 contains 17 residues. The CDR3 DNA is TGTGCCAGCAGTGAAGCCCATGGGTTGAGCTCCTACAATGAGCAGTTCTTC. Amino acid sequence: CASSEAHGLSSYNEQFF.

About this clonotype: This clone may be a read error of a much larger clone one base away. This chain joins TRBV20-1 and TRBJ2-5; a possible D gene is TRBD2 (6 bases). From germline, CDR1 is DFQATT and CDR2 SNEGSKA (reference sequence). The V end was cut by 0 bases, the J end by 5 bases, with 19 bases between. The CDR3 covers 16 residues. The CDR3 protein is CSAREGRWEAGETQYF. DNA of the CDR3: TGCAGTGCTAGAGAAGGACGGTGGGAGGCAGGTGAGACCCAGTACTTC.

For this clonotype: This may come from a read error, since a much larger clone is one base off. This chain links TRBV19 with TRBJ2-7; D gene unclear. Judging by the DNA end, TRBJ2-1 fits better; the J call may be wrong. The CDR3 sequence is 14 residues long. Germline CDR1 reads LNHDA; CDR2 reads SQIVND (reference sequence). This CDR3 is CASSIALAVEEQFF. DNA for the CDR3: TGTGCCAGTAGTATAGCTTTGGCGGTAGAAGAGCAGTTCTTC.

This clonotype occurred many times. This chain links TRBV6-5 with TRBJ2-2, with a possible D match to TRBD2 (6 bases). Germline loops: CDR1 MNHEY, CDR2 SVGAGI. The CDR3 is 14 residues long. With 11 bases removed from V and 0 bases from J, the gap between germline ends came to 13 bases. The CDR3, as DNA: TGTGCCGGCCATAGCGGACCGAACACCGGGGAGCTGTTTTTT. Translated, it gives CAGHSGPNTGELFF.

Ten or more counts support this clonotype. The chain carries TRBV4-3 and TRBJ1-1; possible D gene TRBD1, 5 bases. The CDR3 consists of 16 residues. Germline values: CDR1 LGHNA, CDR2 YSLEER. Trimming took off 2 bases at V and 0 bases at J, with 13 bases between the two ends. The CDR3 loop reads CASSQSSGTMNTEAFF. The CDR3 region has the DNA TGCGCCAGCAGCCAAAGTTCGGGGACCATGAACACTGAAGCTTTCTTT.

This clonotype was found many times. A read error is likely, as this CDR3 ends without the conserved phenylalanine or tryptophan. The limits of the CDR3 on the DNA are not certain, so only TCRdb's listed CDR3 is given. The chain carries TRBV2 and TRBJ2-7; the D segment call TRBD1 is taken from the table without a DNA check. The CDR3 has 11 residues if both end residues are counted. The V gene's germline CDR1 is SNHLY and CDR2 FYNNEI. The CDR3 region is CASSAGASGPS.

The V call is TRBV30, the J call TRBJ1-2, with a tentative D call TRBD1 (6 bases). The CDR3 runs to 15 residues. Per the germline V gene, CDR1 is GTSNPN and CDR2 is SVGIG (reference sequence). V gave up 0 bases and J gave up 4 bases, with 15 bases separating them. The CDR3 nucleotides are TGTGCCTGGAGTGTATCCCGGGGGGCGGTCTATGGCTACACCTTC. Translated: CAWSVSRGAVYGYTF.

At least ten counts were recorded for this clonotype. The gene calls are TRBV7-9 and TRBJ2-1; TRBD2 aligns across 10 bases. With V trimmed by 1 base and J by 8 bases, 11 bases remained unmatched. The CDR3 is made up of 17 amino acids. Looked up from germline, CDR1 is SEHNR and CDR2 is FQNEAQ (reference sequence). The DNA of the CDR3 is TGTGCCAGCAGCTTAGGAACTAGCGGGATGGTTTTTTATGAGCAGTTCTTC. This codes for CASSLGTSGMVFYEQFF.

This clonotype was recorded at least ten times. The gene calls are TRBV15 and TRBJ2-5; 9 bases align to TRBD1. Looked up from germline, CDR1 is LNHNV and CDR2 is YYDKDF (reference sequence). Trimming removed 7 bases from V and 5 bases from J; junction bases left unmatched: 11. The CDR3 totals 15 residues. CDR3 protein: CATTEGGTGTETQYF. For the CDR3, the DNA is TGTGCCACCACCGAAGGGGGGACAGGGACCGAGACCCAGTACTTC.

This clonotype showed up many times. The chain joins TRBV6-5 to TRBJ2-1; 8 bases are a match to TRBD1. CDR1 is MNHEY, CDR2 SVGAGI, per germline. There are 15 residues in the CDR3. V was clipped by 2 bases and J by 3 bases; unmatched bases: 3. DNA for the CDR3: TGTGCCAGCAGTTACGGTGGGACAGGCTACAATGAGCAGTTCTTC. As protein: CASSYGGTGYNEQFF.